These 17 T cell receptor beta chains were all obtained from the same sample, sequenced in a study of PD-1 blockade in mismatch repair-deficient tumors. TCRdb's table, derived via immunoSEQ multiplex PCR, lists solely in-frame clones and lacks some. The table records under 20,000 clones, about 86% of them present only once. Material: PBMCs, obtained 4 weeks after starting pembrolizumab. The origin of the receptors is an adult with mismatch repair-deficient cancer.

The DNA of the CDR3 is TGTGCCAGCAGCGTAGTTCCAGGCGAACAAGAGACCCAGTACTTC. It translates to CASSVVPGEQETQYF. The genes are TRBV9 and TRBJ2-5, with D unclear. The V gene lost 0 bases and the J gene lost 2 bases, with 11 bases spanning the gap. CDR1 and CDR2 (germline): SGDLS, YYNGEE. The CDR3 has 15 amino acids. The whole variable domain, filled in from reference TRBV9 and TRBJ2-5, reads DSGVTQTPKHLITATGQRVTLRCSPRSGDLSVYWYQQSLDQGLQFLIQYYNGEERAKGNILERFSAQQFPDLHSELNLSSLELGDSALYFCASSVVPGEQETQYFGPGTRLLVL.

The rearrangement joins TRBV2 to TRBJ1-2, with 8 nucleotides matching TRBD1. The CDR3 runs 13 residues. J gave up 8 bases and V 5 bases, and 7 bases lay outside the gene matches. Per germline, CDR1 SNHLY and CDR2 FYNNEI. CDR3 DNA: TGTGCCAGCAGTTTAACAGGGGGTCGAGGCTACACCTTC. It is translated as CASSLTGGRGYTF.

V is TRBV10-3 and J is TRBJ2-1; 7 bases fit TRBD1. With 5 bases clipped from V and 10 bases from J, the junction kept 2 bases outside the gene matches. CDR1 ENHRY and CDR2 SYGVKD come from the germline V gene. The CDR3 is 11 amino acids. The CDR3 loop is CAISLTGEQFF. The DNA for the CDR3 is TGTGCCATCAGTCTGACAGGGGAGCAGTTCTTC.

The chain recombines TRBV7-8 with TRBJ2-6; D is uncertain. The CDR3 length is 14 residues. Germline-derived CDR1 and CDR2 are SGHVS and FQNEAQ. Trimming removed 10 bases from V and 0 bases from J, with 10 bases in between. The CDR3 spells CAISSGSGANVLTF. The CDR3 DNA reads TGTGCCATAAGCTCCGGCTCTGGGGCCAACGTCCTGACTTTC. The variable domain in full, completed from reference TRBV7-8 and TRBJ2-6, reads GAGVSQSPRYKVAKRGQDVALRCDPISGHVSLFWYQQALGQGPEFLTYFQNEAQLDKSGLPSDRFFAERPEGSVSTLKIQRTQQEDSAVYLCAISSGSGANVLTFGAGSRLTVL.

The chain employs TRBV21-1 and TRBJ2-3; no DNA check was done on the table's D call, TRBD1. TRBV21-1 is classified as a pseudogene. CDR3 length: 15 residues. The CDR3 sequence: CASSNRDRGTDTQYF. The CDR3 DNA reads TGTGCCAGCAGCAATCGGGACAGGGGTACAGATACGCAGTATTTT.

The chain employs TRBV6-6 and TRBJ2-1; maybe TRBD2 (6 bases). Germline V CDR1 and CDR2: MNHNY, SVGAGI (reference sequence). Between the trimmed V and J ends, which lost 6 bases and 2 bases, there was a span of 11 bases. There are 14 residues in the CDR3. CDR3 residues: CASRFSGTYNEQFF. The CDR3 DNA is TGTGCCAGCAGATTTAGCGGTACCTACAATGAGCAGTTCTTC.

V usage is TRBV5-1 and J usage is TRBJ1-2; D is unclear. Trimming stripped 6 bases from V and 0 bases from J, with 9 bases between. The CDR3 has 13 residues. The V gene's germline CDR1 is SGHRS and CDR2 YFSETQ. CDR3 loop: CASTSEANYGYTF. The CDR3 DNA sequence: TGCGCCAGCACCAGTGAAGCTAACTATGGCTACACCTTC.

The J gene is TRBJ1-3, the V gene TRBV11-2; no firm D call. This CDR3 comprises 13 residues. V lost 8 bases, J lost 0 bases, and 8 bases lay in between. In germline, CDR1 is SGHAT, CDR2 FQNNGV. DNA for the CDR3: TGTGCCAGCGTCCGGGGCTCTGGAAACACCATATATTTT. This translates into CASVRGSGNTIYF.

V and J are TRBV2 and TRBJ2-7; no reliable D call. With 6 bases removed from V and 5 bases from J, the gap between germline ends came to 8 bases. Germline V CDR1 and CDR2: SNHLY, FYNNEI. The CDR3 sequence is 11 residues long. The CDR3 DNA reads TGTGCCAGCAGCCGATCGGACGAGCAGTACTTC. It translates to CASSRSDEQYF.

The chain has TRBV9 and TRBJ2-2; 7 positions agree with TRBD2. With V trimmed by 4 bases and J by 7 bases, 13 bases remained unmatched. Germline V gene data show CDR1 as SGDLS and CDR2 as YYNGEE. The CDR3 runs to 16 residues. CDR3 DNA sequence: TGTGCCAGCAGCCCTCAGGGACTACCTACTCTCGGGGAGCTGTTTTTT. This codes for CASSPQGLPTLGELFF.

This chain links TRBV5-1 with TRBJ2-1; 7 bases are shared with TRBD2. The CDR3 extends over 16 amino acids. V shed 4 bases, J shed 0 bases, and the junction held 7 bases outside the gene matches. The germline gives CDR1 SGHRS, CDR2 YFSETQ. The CDR3 spells CASSAPSSGSYNEQFF. In DNA, the CDR3 is TGCGCCAGCAGCGCCCCCTCTAGCGGCTCCTACAATGAGCAGTTCTTC.

The chain carries TRBV27 and TRBJ1-4, with D unclear. The germline V gene has CDR1 MNHEY and CDR2 SMNVEV (reference sequence). The CDR3 length is 14 residues. The V and J ends lost 4 bases and 1 base respectively, with 7 bases between them. The CDR3 sequence is CASSWSRTNEKLFF. CDR3 bases: TGTGCCAGCAGTTGGAGTAGAACTAATGAAAAACTGTTTTTT.

The gene calls are TRBV2 and TRBJ1-2, with D unclear. This CDR3 is 12 amino acids long. Trimming stripped 7 bases from V and 2 bases from J, with 8 bases between. Germline CDR1 and CDR2: SNHLY and FYNNEI. CDR3 in DNA: TGTGCCAGCATGGAGTCGAACTATGGCTACACCTTC. Its translation: CASMESNYGYTF. The whole variable domain, remainder taken from reference TRBV2 and TRBJ1-2, is EPEVTQTPSHQVTQMGQEVILRCVPISNHLYFYWYRQILGQKVEFLVSFYNNEISEKSEIFDDQFSVERPDGSNFTLKIRSTKLEDSAMYFCASMESNYGYTFGSGTRLTVV.

The count of this clone is one. The J gene is TRBJ2-1, the V gene TRBV11-3; 7 bases are shared with TRBD2. The CDR3 is made up of 16 amino acids. Germline V gives CDR1 SGHNT, CDR2 YENEEA. The junction had 4 bases not matched to a gene; V was cut back by 2 bases and J by 0 bases. In nucleotides, the CDR3 is TGTGCCAGCAGCTTACCACTAGCGTCCTCCTACAATGAGCAGTTCTTC. Amino acids: CASSLPLASSYNEQFF.

The chain couples TRBV28 to TRBJ1-5; D gene uncertain. V was shortened by 2 bases and J by 2 bases, with 13 bases between the two germline ends. This CDR3 spans 16 amino acids. Per the germline V gene, CDR1 is MDHEN and CDR2 is SYDVKM. As DNA, the CDR3 is TGTGCCAGCAGTTTACCCCCAGCGGGAGGCAATCAGCCCCAGCATTTT. Its protein is CASSLPPAGGNQPQHF. The full variable domain, in which reference TRBV28 and TRBJ1-5 provide the parts outside the CDR3, is DVKVTQSSRYLVKRTGEKVFLECVQDMDHENMFWYRQDPGLGLRLIYFSYDVKMKEKGDIPEGYSVSREKKERFSLILESASTNQTSMYLCASSLPPAGGNQPQHFGDGTRLSIL.

The chain couples TRBV6-4 to TRBJ2-1; D is ambiguous. With 0 bases removed from V and 6 bases from J, the gap between germline ends came to 9 bases. There are 14 residues in the CDR3. Germline V lookup: CDR1 MRHNA, CDR2 SNTAGT. CDR3 sequence: CASSDSAEPNEQFF. The CDR3, as DNA: TGTGCCAGCAGTGACTCGGCGGAGCCCAATGAGCAGTTCTTC.

In this sample, this clone turned up once. This chain links TRBV19 with TRBJ2-1; 7 positions match TRBD1. The CDR3 spans 18 residues. J lost 0 bases, V lost 5 bases, and 13 bases had no gene match. Germline assignment: CDR1 LNHDA and CDR2 SQIVND (reference sequence). The CDR3 DNA reads TGTGCCAGTAGTCTCAGATACACAGGGGCGGTCTCCTACAATGAGCAGTTCTTC. Amino acid sequence: CASSLRYTGAVSYNEQFF.